This TCR beta chain was sequenced during a study of technical replicates of blood from four donors. Trimming cost V 3 bases and J 6 bases, with 18 bases left between them. CDR3 length: 15 amino acids. CDR1 and CDR2 (germline): MNHEY, SMNVEV (reference sequence). The method was immunoSEQ multiplex PCR; TCRdb's version includes in-frame clones alone and lacks a portion of them. The sample includes around 86,000 clones, 90% to 98% seen only once; the top ten take around 0.2%. The sample comprised T cells isolated from PBMCs. This TCR came from a human donor in good health. V is TRBV27 and J is TRBJ2-7; D might be TRBD1 (5 bases). The CDR3 is CASSFYRTDGGEQYF. CDR3 nucleotide sequence: TGTGCCAGCAGTTTTTACAGGACGGACGGCGGCGAGCAGTACTTC.